One and the same sample provided the 21 T cell receptor beta chains below, sequenced in a study of T cell responses to AZD1222 COVID-19 vaccine. The assay was immunoSEQ multiplex PCR, and TCRdb's table has in-frame clones only and misses some. The table lists more than 150,000 clones, approximately 90% of them singletons. The sequences come from peripheral blood, collected on day 0 of AZD1222 vaccination. Receptors originate from an adult in good health.

This clone was counted once. The J gene is TRBJ2-1, the V gene TRBV7-2; 15 nucleotides agree with TRBD2. Looked up from germline, CDR1 is SGHTA and CDR2 is FQGNSA. The CDR3 contains 15 residues. J gave up 11 bases and V 4 bases, and 6 bases lay outside the gene matches. The CDR3 sequence: CASSSRTSGREKQFF. The CDR3 coding sequence is TGTGCCAGCAGCTCCCGGACTAGCGGGAGGGAGAAGCAGTTCTTC. Drawing the rest from reference TRBV7-2 and TRBJ2-1, the complete variable domain is GAGVSQSPSNKVTEKGKDVELRCDPISGHTALYWYRQSLGQGLEFLIYFQGNSAPDKSGLPSDRFSAERTGGSVSTLTIQRTQQEDSAVYLCASSSRTSGREKQFFGPGTRLTVL.

This clone was seen only once. The genes are TRBV4-3 and TRBJ2-1; 12 nucleotides match TRBD1. V trimming: 1 base; J trimming: 7 bases; junction bases outside the gene matches: 5. The germline V gene has CDR1 LGHNA and CDR2 YSLEER. This CDR3 region has 16 residues. CDR3 sequence reads: CASSQGGTGGLNEQFF. The DNA of the CDR3 is TGCGCCAGCAGCCAAGGAGGGACAGGGGGCCTTAATGAGCAGTTCTTC.

The V gene is TRBV10-2, the J gene TRBJ2-3, with 9 bases aligning to TRBD2. The CDR3 consists of 17 residues. The V and J ends lost 7 bases and 4 bases, in that order; junction bases with no gene match: 15. CDR1 and CDR2 (germline): WSHSY, SAAADI. The CDR3 DNA reads as TGCGCCAGCACTCCAACCCTAGCGGGAATTGGGGCAGATACGCAGTATTTT. This gives the protein CASTPTLAGIGADTQYF.

The chain carries TRBV7-5 and TRBJ1-2; the table's D call TRBD1 went unverified against the DNA. TRBV7-5 is flagged as a pseudogene. The CDR3 sequence is 14 residues long. The DNA of the CDR3 is TGTGCCAGAACCAGTGGTGGGGGCTACTATGGCTACACCTTC. Amino acids: CARTSGGGYYGYTF.

The chain joins TRBV3-1 (or the pseudogene TRBV3-2) to TRBJ2-2, with 10 bases that match TRBD2. Germline trimming cut 2 bases from V and 3 bases from J; bases unmatched to any gene: 3. Per the germline V gene, CDR1 is LGHDT and CDR2 is YNNKEL (reference sequence). The CDR3 loop spans 16 amino acids. The CDR3, as DNA: TGTGCCAGCAGCCAACTAGCGGGAGTTCACACCGGGGAGCTGTTTTTT. This codes for CASSQLAGVHTGELFF.

This chain connects TRBV9 to TRBJ2-1; possibly TRBD2 for D (6 bases). CDR1 and CDR2 from the germline V gene are SGDLS and YYNGEE. Trimming left V 4 bases short and J 0 bases short, with 14 bases between. The CDR3 is 16 residues long. In DNA form, the CDR3 reads TGTGCCAGCAGCAACAAGGGACTCGGCTCCTACAATGAGCAGTTCTTC. Translation gives CASSNKGLGSYNEQFF.

The rearrangement uses TRBV7-8 and TRBJ2-5, with D possibly being TRBD2 (5 bases). Trimming removed 0 bases from V and 5 bases from J, with 13 bases in between. Per germline, CDR1 SGHVS and CDR2 FQNEAQ. CDR3 length: 15 amino acids. The CDR3 region is CASSLAEALGETQYF. The CDR3 nucleotides read TGTGCCAGCAGCTTAGCGGAGGCCCTTGGGGAGACCCAGTACTTC.

The CDR3 sequence: CASSLVGRVAYEQYF. CDR3 nucleotide sequence: TGTGCCAGCAGCTTAGTTGGGCGGGTTGCCTACGAGCAGTACTTC. The chain carries TRBV7-9 and TRBJ2-7; D is perhaps TRBD2 (5 bases). This CDR3 spans 15 amino acids. Germline V gene lookup returns CDR1 SEHNR and CDR2 FQNEAQ (reference sequence). V shed 1 base and J shed 2 bases, with 12 bases lying between them.

The rearrangement uses TRBV30 and TRBJ2-3, with D tentatively TRBD2 (6 bases). This CDR3 is 15 amino acids long. CDR1 and CDR2 from the germline V gene are GTSNPN and SVGIG (reference sequence). Trimming pared 5 bases from V and 2 bases from J, leaving 17 bases between. The CDR3 bases are TGTGCCTGGGCCGAGGGGACGGGAGTCACAGATACGCAGTATTTT. Translating gives CAWAEGTGVTDTQYF.

This clone is a singleton in its sample. The CDR3 is CASSISSGRARGEQYF. In DNA form, the CDR3 reads TGTGCCAGTAGTATTTCGTCCGGGAGGGCCCGGGGGGAGCAGTACTTC. The genes are TRBV19 and TRBJ2-7, with 8 bases lining up with TRBD2. The CDR3 spans 16 residues. J lost 7 bases, V lost 3 bases, and 14 bases had no gene match. Germline CDR1 is LNHDA and CDR2 is SQIVND (reference sequence).

The chain employs TRBV6-5 and TRBJ1-4; 10 nucleotides match TRBD1. CDR3 length: 15 amino acids. J lost 4 bases, V lost 8 bases, and 7 bases had no gene match. Germline-derived CDR1 and CDR2 are MNHEY and SVGAGI. CDR3 nucleotides: TGTGCCAGCGGGGACAGGGGCTTACATAATGAAAAACTGTTTTTT. Amino acids: CASGDRGLHNEKLFF.

The rearrangement uses TRBV5-5 and TRBJ1-5, with D hard to call. CDR3 size: 14 residues. Trimming removed 5 bases at V and 2 bases at J, with 11 bases between. Germline V gene lookup returns CDR1 SGHKS and CDR2 YYEKEE (reference sequence). The CDR3 bases are TGTGCCAGCAGTTGGGATACGGGCAATCAGCCCCAGCATTTT. Encoded protein: CASSWDTGNQPQHF.

The chain recombines TRBV24-1 with TRBJ2-7, with D tentatively TRBD2 (6 bases). V was cut by 3 bases and J by 0 bases, with 14 bases left in between. CDR1 KGHDR and CDR2 SFDVKD come from the germline V gene. The CDR3 contains 16 residues. CDR3 DNA: TGTGCCACCAGTGATGGGGGGACGTACAGCTCCTACGAGCAGTACTTC. The encoded protein is CATSDGGTYSSYEQYF.

The rearrangement links TRBV28 to TRBJ1-5; D is possibly TRBD1 (5 bases). The CDR3 extends over 12 amino acids. V was pared by 7 bases and J by 7 bases, with 11 bases between. CDR1 and CDR2 from the germline V gene are MDHEN and SYDVKM. In DNA form, the CDR3 reads TGTGCCAGCACCACCAGGGAGCAGCCCCAGCATTTT. Protein product: CASTTREQPQHF.

This clone was seen a single time. The chain joins TRBV10-3 to TRBJ1-1; D gene ambiguous. This CDR3 comprises 14 residues. The germline CDR1 and CDR2 sequences are ENHRY and SYGVKD. The V and J ends lost 2 bases and 1 base respectively, with 8 bases between them. The CDR3 sequence is CAISEVGKNTEAFF. In nucleotides, the CDR3 is TGTGCCATCAGTGAGGTGGGGAAGAACACTGAAGCTTTCTTT.

The rearrangement links TRBV10-3 to TRBJ1-5; D gene unclear. V dropped 4 bases and J dropped 0 bases, with 7 bases sitting between them. The germline gives CDR1 ENHRY, CDR2 SYGVKD. The CDR3 totals 14 residues. In nucleotides, the CDR3 is TGTGCCATCAGTGGTGGGGATAGCAATCAGCCCCAGCATTTT. Its translation is CAISGGDSNQPQHF.

The V call is TRBV19, the J call TRBJ2-7; D is ambiguous. CDR1 is LNHDA, CDR2 SQIVND, per germline (reference sequence). The CDR3 covers 14 residues. V gave up 2 bases and J gave up 0 bases, with 8 bases separating them. The CDR3 loop is CASSITVNSYEQYF. CDR3 nucleotide sequence: TGTGCCAGTAGTATAACGGTTAACTCCTACGAGCAGTACTTC.

The chain links TRBV28 to TRBJ1-5, with D unclear. Germline V gene data show CDR1 as MDHEN and CDR2 as SYDVKM. CDR3 length: 15 amino acids. With 6 bases removed from V and 1 base from J, the gap between germline ends came to 13 bases. In nucleotides, the CDR3 is TGTGCCAGCAGCCCGAACAGCCCCAGCAATCAGCCCCAGCATTTT. Protein sequence: CASSPNSPSNQPQHF.

This clone has just one count. The J gene is TRBJ1-4, the V gene TRBV19; D is unresolved. This CDR3 region has 15 residues. The germline CDR1 and CDR2 sequences are LNHDA and SQIVND (reference sequence). Deletions cut 3 bases from V and 3 bases from J, with 11 bases between. The CDR3 nucleotides read TGTGCCAGTAGTATCTCCCCGGGATCTAATGAAAAACTGTTTTTT. Translating gives CASSISPGSNEKLFF. Variable domain in full (rest from reference TRBV19 and TRBJ1-4): DGGITQSPKYLFRKEGQNVTLSCEQNLNHDAMYWYRQDPGQGLRLIYYSQIVNDFQKGDIAEGYSVSREKKESFPLTVTSAQKNPTAFYLCASSISPGSNEKLFFGSGTQLSVL.

The J gene is TRBJ2-7, the V gene TRBV19; 12 bases line up with TRBD2. The V and J ends lost 5 bases and 4 bases, in that order; junction bases with no gene match: 15. Germline V gene sequence: CDR1 LNHDA, CDR2 SQIVND (reference sequence). The CDR3 is 18 amino acids. The chain's CDR3 is CASSAASGRADPDYEQYF. The CDR3 region has the DNA TGTGCCAGTAGTGCGGCTAGCGGGAGGGCAGATCCCGATTACGAGCAGTACTTC.

The chain couples TRBV5-1 to TRBJ1-4; a weak D match, TRBD1 (5 bases). Germline assignment: CDR1 SGHRS and CDR2 YFSETQ. Trimming removed 7 bases at V and 8 bases at J, with 24 bases between. The CDR3 extends over 16 amino acids. The chain's CDR3 is CASSMAGGLDKEKLFF. The DNA for the CDR3 is TGCGCCAGCTCTATGGCGGGGGGTCTGGATAAGGAAAAACTGTTTTTT.